These T cell receptor beta chains were read from a single sample in a study of T cell responses to AZD1222 COVID-19 vaccine. Only in-frame clones appear in the TCRdb table, and some are missing; sequencing was by immunoSEQ multiplex PCR. The sample lists over 100,000 clones; roughly nine tenths were seen once. Sequenced material: peripheral blood, taken on day 0 of AZD1222 vaccination. The receptors shown here come from an adult in good health. CDR3s include the opening cysteine and the closing phenylalanine or tryptophan. Fields, in order: J gene, D gene, V gene, clone size, CDR3 DNA, CDR3 protein. D genes are given only for firm matches. Some rows have no size entry. The others give once, few or many, or a class for an expanded clone.

j_gene: TRBJ2-7
d_gene: .
v_gene: TRBV11-1
abundance: .
CDR3nt: TGTGCCAGCAGCTTAGAACAGAGCTACGAGCAGTACTTC
CDR3aa: CASSLEQSYEQYF

j_gene: TRBJ1-1
d_gene: .
v_gene: TRBV6-5
abundance: .
CDR3nt: TGTGCCAGCAGTTACGGGCCCGGGGGGAACACTGAAGCTTTCTTT
CDR3aa: CASSYGPGGNTEAFF

j_gene: TRBJ2-7
d_gene: .
v_gene: TRBV5-4
abundance: few
CDR3nt: TGTGCCAGCAGCTTGGAAGGGGGAGACTACGAGCAGTACTTC
CDR3aa: CASSLEGGDYEQYF

j_gene: TRBJ1-2
d_gene: .
v_gene: TRBV27
abundance: few
CDR3nt: TGTGCCAGCAGTTTAGGAGTTCACTATGGCTACACCTTC
CDR3aa: CASSLGVHYGYTF

j_gene: TRBJ2-1
d_gene: .
v_gene: TRBV4-3
abundance: .
CDR3nt: TGCGCCAGCAGCCAAGATTTGGAGGGAGTCACCTACAATGAGCAGTTCTTC
CDR3aa: CASSQDLEGVTYNEQFF

j_gene: TRBJ2-5
d_gene: TRBD2
v_gene: TRBV27
abundance: .
CDR3nt: TGTGCCAGCAGTCCCAGTCGGCGGGGGGAGACCCAGTACTTC
CDR3aa: CASSPSRRGETQYF

j_gene: TRBJ1-2
d_gene: .
v_gene: TRBV28
abundance: few
CDR3nt: TGTGCCAGCTGCCGGCCAGGGGCAGGGGTGTCTGGCTACACCTTC
CDR3aa: CASCRPGAGVSGYTF

j_gene: TRBJ1-4
d_gene: .
v_gene: TRBV19
abundance: .
CDR3nt: TGTGCCGCAAGAGCTCGGGACGGAGGGACTAATGAAAAACTGTTTTTT
CDR3aa: CAARARDGGTNEKLFF

j_gene: TRBJ1-5
d_gene: TRBD1
v_gene: TRBV6-4
abundance: .
CDR3nt: TGTGCCAGCAGTGACGGCAGGGGGCGGTCTCAGCCCCAGCATTTT
CDR3aa: CASSDGRGRSQPQHF

j_gene: TRBJ1-1
d_gene: .
v_gene: TRBV27
abundance: .
CDR3nt: TGTGCCAGCAGGAAACAGGGAGCGAACACTGAAGCTTTCTTT
CDR3aa: CASRKQGANTEAFF

j_gene: TRBJ1-1
d_gene: TRBD1
v_gene: TRBV19
abundance: .
CDR3nt: TGTGCCAGTAAAAGGACAGGGGTAGGCGCTGAAGCTTTCTTT
CDR3aa: CASKRTGVGAEAFF

j_gene: TRBJ2-3
d_gene: TRBD2
v_gene: TRBV7-7
abundance: .
CDR3nt: TGTGCCGGCCGGCGGGAGGGGCTAATGGATACGCAGTATTTT
CDR3aa: CAGRREGLMDTQYF

j_gene: TRBJ1-4
d_gene: .
v_gene: TRBV3-1/TRBV3-2
abundance: once
CDR3nt: TGTGCCAGCAGCCAAGATCGGGGCACCAAACTGTTTTTT
CDR3aa: CASSQDRGTKLFF

j_gene: TRBJ1-2
d_gene: .
v_gene: TRBV30
abundance: few
CDR3nt: TGTGCCTGGAGTGTACTAAGAAGCTACACCTTC
CDR3aa: CAWSVLRSYTF

j_gene: TRBJ1-3
d_gene: .
v_gene: TRBV6-2/TRBV6-3
abundance: once
CDR3nt: TGTGCCAGCAGTCCGCTGAGAGGGGCCGTCCTCTCTGGAAACACCATATATTTT
CDR3aa: CASSPLRGAVLSGNTIYF

j_gene: TRBJ1-3
d_gene: .
v_gene: TRBV28
abundance: .
CDR3nt: TGTGCCAGCAGTCCAGGCTCTGGAAACACCATATATTTT
CDR3aa: CASSPGSGNTIYF

j_gene: TRBJ2-1
d_gene: .
v_gene: TRBV28
abundance: .
CDR3nt: TGTGCCAGCAGTTTATCATTCGGGCAGGGAGTCGACAATGAGCAGTTCTTC
CDR3aa: CASSLSFGQGVDNEQFF

j_gene: TRBJ1-1
d_gene: .
v_gene: TRBV2
abundance: .
CDR3nt: TGTGCCAGCAGTGAGAACAGGGCCCTGAACACTGAAGCTTTCTTT
CDR3aa: CASSENRALNTEAFF

j_gene: TRBJ2-5
d_gene: TRBD1
v_gene: TRBV28
abundance: once
CDR3nt: TGTGCCAGCAGCATCGACAGGGGCCAAGAGACCCAGTACTTC
CDR3aa: CASSIDRGQETQYF

j_gene: TRBJ2-2
d_gene: .
v_gene: TRBV10-3
abundance: once
CDR3nt: TGTGCCATGGGACCGAACACCGGGGAGCTGTTTTTT
CDR3aa: CAMGPNTGELFF

j_gene: TRBJ2-5
d_gene: TRBD1
v_gene: TRBV2
abundance: .
CDR3nt: TGTGCCAGCAGAGGGGACAGCCGGACCCAGTACTTC
CDR3aa: CASRGDSRTQYF

j_gene: TRBJ1-2
d_gene: .
v_gene: TRBV7-2
abundance: once
CDR3nt: TGTGCCAGCAGCTTAGAGGGGGGGGCAGCTAACTATGGCTACACCTTC
CDR3aa: CASSLEGGAANYGYTF

j_gene: TRBJ2-1
d_gene: .
v_gene: TRBV29-1
abundance: .
CDR3nt: TGCAGCGTTGAAATGTGGCAGAACAATGAGCAGTTCTTC
CDR3aa: CSVEMWQNNEQFF

j_gene: TRBJ1-1
d_gene: .
v_gene: TRBV19
abundance: .
CDR3nt: TGTGCCAGTAGTACAGGGGTGGGCACTGAAGCTTTCTTT
CDR3aa: CASSTGVGTEAFF

j_gene: TRBJ2-7
d_gene: TRBD1
v_gene: TRBV11-2
abundance: .
CDR3nt: TGTGCCAGCAGCCCGGGACAGCTACCGTACGAGCAGTACTTC
CDR3aa: CASSPGQLPYEQYF

j_gene: TRBJ2-5
d_gene: .
v_gene: TRBV3-1/TRBV3-2
abundance: .
CDR3nt: TGTGCCAGCAGCCAGAACAGGGCGGGAGAGACCCAGTACTTC
CDR3aa: CASSQNRAGETQYF

j_gene: TRBJ1-2
d_gene: .
v_gene: TRBV3-1/TRBV3-2
abundance: .
CDR3nt: TGTGCCAGCAGCCAGGTAACTAACTATGGCTACACCTTC
CDR3aa: CASSQVTNYGYTF

j_gene: TRBJ2-1
d_gene: TRBD1
v_gene: TRBV12-3/TRBV12-4
abundance: .
CDR3nt: TGTGCCAGCAACGACAGGGGGGACAATGAGCAGTTCTTC
CDR3aa: CASNDRGDNEQFF

j_gene: TRBJ1-2
d_gene: TRBD1
v_gene: TRBV7-2
abundance: .
CDR3nt: TGTGCCAGCAGCCCACGTCCGGGACAGGGGGGAGGTGGCTACACCTTC
CDR3aa: CASSPRPGQGGGGYTF

j_gene: TRBJ1-2
d_gene: TRBD1
v_gene: TRBV6-5
abundance: .
CDR3nt: TGTGCCAGCAGTTACTTCCAGGGACAGGGCTACACCTTC
CDR3aa: CASSYFQGQGYTF

j_gene: TRBJ2-5
d_gene: TRBD1
v_gene: TRBV3-1/TRBV3-2
abundance: .
CDR3nt: TGTGCCAGCAGCCACTGGGACAGGGTAGAATCAGAGACCCAGTACTTC
CDR3aa: CASSHWDRVESETQYF